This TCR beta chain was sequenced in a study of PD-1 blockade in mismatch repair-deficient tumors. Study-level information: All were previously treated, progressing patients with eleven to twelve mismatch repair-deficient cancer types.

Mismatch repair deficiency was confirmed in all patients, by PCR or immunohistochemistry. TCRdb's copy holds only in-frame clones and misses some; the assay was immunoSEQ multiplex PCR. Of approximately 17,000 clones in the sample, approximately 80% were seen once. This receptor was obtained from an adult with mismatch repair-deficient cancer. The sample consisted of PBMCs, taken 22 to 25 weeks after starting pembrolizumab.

Written as DNA, the CDR3 is TGTGCCAGCAGTCCCCCGACAGCGAACACCGGGGAGCTGTTTTTT. It translates to CASSPPTANTGELFF. The genes are TRBV28 and TRBJ2-2; maybe TRBD1 (5 bases). The germline V gene has CDR1 MDHEN and CDR2 SYDVKM. CDR3 length: 15 residues. V dropped 5 bases and J dropped 0 bases, with 10 bases sitting between them.